This T cell receptor beta chain was retrieved from a study of blood T cell repertoires in COVID-19. About the research overall: Whether acute or convalescent, the COVID-19 samples came from the United States, Italy and Spain. Nucleic acid was either cDNA or gDNA, and it came from T cells, B-cell-depleted T cells, or PBMCs.

V was pared by 4 bases and J by 1 base, with 5 bases of the junction left unmatched. Germline CDR1 and CDR2: LGHNA and YNFKEQ. The CDR3 is 16 amino acids. In the authors' methods: Amplification from reference gene primers served as the basis for estimated nucleated cell counts. Clones were read by immunoSEQ multiplex PCR, and TCRdb kept only the in-frame ones, dropping some. That table gives V, J and clone size, and the DNA gave D and trimming. This table holds more than 250,000 clones, over 75% found once. The receptor was isolated from a human donor in a cohort sampled during active COVID-19. The chain links TRBV4-2 to TRBJ1-5; TRBD1 matches 9 bases. The sample was peripheral blood. The CDR3 spells CASSLRTGESNQPQHF. CDR3 nucleotides: TGTGCCAGCAGCCTACGGACAGGGGAAAGCAATCAGCCCCAGCATTTT.